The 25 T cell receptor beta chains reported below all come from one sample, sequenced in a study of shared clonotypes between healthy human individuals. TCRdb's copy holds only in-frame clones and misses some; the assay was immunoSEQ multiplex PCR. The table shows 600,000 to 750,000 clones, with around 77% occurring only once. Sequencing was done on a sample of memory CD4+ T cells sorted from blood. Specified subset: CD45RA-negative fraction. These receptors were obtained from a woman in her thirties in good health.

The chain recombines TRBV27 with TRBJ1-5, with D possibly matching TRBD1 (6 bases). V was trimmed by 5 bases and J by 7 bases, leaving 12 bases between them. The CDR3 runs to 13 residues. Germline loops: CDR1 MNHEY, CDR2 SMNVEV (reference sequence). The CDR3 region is CASSQGRGQPQHF. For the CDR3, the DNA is TGTGCCAGCAGTCAGGGGAGGGGACAGCCCCAGCATTTT.

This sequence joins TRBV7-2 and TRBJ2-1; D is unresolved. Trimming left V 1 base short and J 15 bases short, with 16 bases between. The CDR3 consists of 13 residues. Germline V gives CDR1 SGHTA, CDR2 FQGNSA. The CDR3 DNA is TGTGCCAGCAGCTTAGGGACCTACCAACCGGGGTTCTTC. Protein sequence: CASSLGTYQPGFF.

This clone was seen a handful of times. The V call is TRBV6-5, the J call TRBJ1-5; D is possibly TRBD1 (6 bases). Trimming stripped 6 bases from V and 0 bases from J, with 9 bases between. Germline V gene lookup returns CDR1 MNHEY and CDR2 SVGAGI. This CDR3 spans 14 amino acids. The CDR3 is CASSQGGSNQPQHF. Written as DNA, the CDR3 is TGTGCCAGCAGCCAAGGGGGTAGCAATCAGCCCCAGCATTTT.

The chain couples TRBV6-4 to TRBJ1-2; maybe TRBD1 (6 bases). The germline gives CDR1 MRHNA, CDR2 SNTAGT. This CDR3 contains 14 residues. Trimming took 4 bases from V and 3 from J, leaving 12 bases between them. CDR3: CASSVQEGDYGYTF. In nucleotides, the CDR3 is TGTGCCAGCAGTGTACAGGAGGGGGACTATGGCTACACCTTC.

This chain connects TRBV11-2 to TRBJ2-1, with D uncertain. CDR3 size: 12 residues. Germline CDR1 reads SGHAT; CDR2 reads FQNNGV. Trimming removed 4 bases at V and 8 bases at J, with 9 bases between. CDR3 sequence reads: CASSSLSDEQFF. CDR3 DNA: TGTGCCAGCAGCTCCCTCTCCGATGAGCAGTTCTTC.

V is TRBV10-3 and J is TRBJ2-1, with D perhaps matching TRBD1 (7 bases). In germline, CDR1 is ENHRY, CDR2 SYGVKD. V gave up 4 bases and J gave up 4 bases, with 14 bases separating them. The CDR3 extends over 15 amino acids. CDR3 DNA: TGTGCCATCAGTGGGACAGGAGGGAGATACAATGAGCAGTTCTTC. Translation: CAISGTGGRYNEQFF.

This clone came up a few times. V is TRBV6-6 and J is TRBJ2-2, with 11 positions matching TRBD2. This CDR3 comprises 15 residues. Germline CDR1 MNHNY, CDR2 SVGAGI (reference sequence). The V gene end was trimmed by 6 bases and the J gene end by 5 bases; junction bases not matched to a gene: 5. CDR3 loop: CASSATSGRTGELFF. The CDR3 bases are TGTGCCAGCAGCGCTACTAGCGGGAGAACCGGGGAGCTGTTTTTT.

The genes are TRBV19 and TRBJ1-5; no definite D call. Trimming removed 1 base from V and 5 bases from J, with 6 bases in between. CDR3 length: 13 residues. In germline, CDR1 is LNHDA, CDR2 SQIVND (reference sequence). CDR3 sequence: CASSIGRDQPQHF. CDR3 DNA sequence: TGTGCCAGTAGTATAGGTAGAGATCAGCCCCAGCATTTT.

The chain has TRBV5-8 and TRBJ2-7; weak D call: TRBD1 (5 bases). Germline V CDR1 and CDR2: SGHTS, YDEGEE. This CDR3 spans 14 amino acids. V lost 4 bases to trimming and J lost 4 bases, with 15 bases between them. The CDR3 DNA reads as TGTGCCAGCAGCCCTTACCAGGGTTTTTACGAGCAGTACTTC. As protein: CASSPYQGFYEQYF.

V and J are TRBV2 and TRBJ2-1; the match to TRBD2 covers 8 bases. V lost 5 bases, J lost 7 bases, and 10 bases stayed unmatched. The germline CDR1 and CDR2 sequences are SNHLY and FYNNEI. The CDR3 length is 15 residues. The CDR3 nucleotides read TGTGCCAGCAGTTCCCCGGGAGGGCCGGGGAATGAGCAGTTCTTC. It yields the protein CASSSPGGPGNEQFF.

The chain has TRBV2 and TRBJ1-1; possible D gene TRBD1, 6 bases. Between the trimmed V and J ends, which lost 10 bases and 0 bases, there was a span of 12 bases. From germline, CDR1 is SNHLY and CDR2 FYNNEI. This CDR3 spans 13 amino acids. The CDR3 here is CANRVTMNTEAFF. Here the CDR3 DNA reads TGTGCCAACAGGGTCACAATGAACACTGAAGCTTTCTTT.

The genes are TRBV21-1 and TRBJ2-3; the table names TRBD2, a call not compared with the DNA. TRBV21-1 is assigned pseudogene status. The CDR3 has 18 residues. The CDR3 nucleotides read TGTGCCAGCAGCCCTTCCGCCGGACTAGCGGGGCACACAGATACGCAGTATTTT. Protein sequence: CASSPSAGLAGHTDTQYF.

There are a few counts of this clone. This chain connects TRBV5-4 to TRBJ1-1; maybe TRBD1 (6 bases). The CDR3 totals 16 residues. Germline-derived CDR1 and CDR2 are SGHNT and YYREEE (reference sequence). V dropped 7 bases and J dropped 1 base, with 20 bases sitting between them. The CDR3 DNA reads TGTGCCAGCGCTTGGGATCCCCGACAGGCGAACACTGAAGCTTTCTTT. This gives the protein CASAWDPRQANTEAFF.

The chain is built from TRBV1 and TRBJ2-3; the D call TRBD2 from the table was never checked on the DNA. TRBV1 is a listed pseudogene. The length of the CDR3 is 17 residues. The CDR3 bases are TGCACCAGCAGCTTGAGCGGGAGAAGTAGGTTCACAGATACGCAGTATTTT. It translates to CTSSLSGRSRFTDTQYF.

The CDR3 spells CASSEGLPQGGGTDTQYF. DNA of the CDR3: TGTGCCAGCAGTGAGGGGCTGCCTCAGGGTGGGGGGACAGATACGCAGTATTTT. The chain recombines TRBV25-1 with TRBJ2-3; tentative D call: TRBD2 (6 bases). The ends were cut back, 3 bases at V and 3 bases at J, with 22 bases in the middle. Germline V lookup: CDR1 MGHDK, CDR2 SYGVNS. CDR3 length: 18 residues. Based on the CDR3 plus reference TRBV25-1 and TRBJ2-3, the full variable domain is EADIYQTPRYLVIGTGKKITLECSQTMGHDKMYWYQQDPGMELHLIHYSYGVNSTEKGDLSSESTVSRIRTEHFPLTLESARPSHTSQYLCASSEGLPQGGGTDTQYFGPGTRLTVL.

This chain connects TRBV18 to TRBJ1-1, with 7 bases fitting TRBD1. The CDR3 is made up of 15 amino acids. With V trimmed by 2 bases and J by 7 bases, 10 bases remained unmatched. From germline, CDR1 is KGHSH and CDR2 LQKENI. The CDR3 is CASSPSITGTDEAFF. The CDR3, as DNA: TGTGCCAGCTCACCATCGATAACCGGGACAGATGAAGCTTTCTTT.

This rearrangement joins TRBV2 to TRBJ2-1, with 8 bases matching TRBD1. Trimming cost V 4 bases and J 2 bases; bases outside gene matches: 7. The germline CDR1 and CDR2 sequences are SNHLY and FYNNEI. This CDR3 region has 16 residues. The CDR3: CASSVFLDRAYNEQFF. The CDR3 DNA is TGTGCCAGCAGTGTTTTCCTGGACAGGGCCTACAATGAGCAGTTCTTC.

In DNA, the CDR3 is TGTGCCAGCAACCCCCGTCTGGCCTCCTACAATGAGCAGTTCTTC. This codes for CASNPRLASYNEQFF. This chain connects TRBV6-1 to TRBJ2-1; the D is unclear. Germline V gene data show CDR1 as MNHNS and CDR2 as SASEGT. Between the trimmed V and J ends, which lost 7 bases and 0 bases, there was a span of 13 bases. This CDR3 is built from 15 residues.

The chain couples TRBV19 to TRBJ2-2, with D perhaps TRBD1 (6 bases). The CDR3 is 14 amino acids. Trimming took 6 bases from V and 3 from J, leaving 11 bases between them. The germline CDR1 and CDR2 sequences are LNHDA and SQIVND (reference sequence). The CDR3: CASRRTVDTGELFF. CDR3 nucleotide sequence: TGTGCCAGTAGACGGACAGTTGACACCGGGGAGCTGTTTTTT.

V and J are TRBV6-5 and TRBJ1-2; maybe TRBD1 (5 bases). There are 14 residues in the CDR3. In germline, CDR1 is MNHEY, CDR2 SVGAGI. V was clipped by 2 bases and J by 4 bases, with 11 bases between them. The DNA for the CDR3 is TGTGCCAGCAGTTACGGGACGGGGATCTATGGCTACACCTTC. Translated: CASSYGTGIYGYTF.

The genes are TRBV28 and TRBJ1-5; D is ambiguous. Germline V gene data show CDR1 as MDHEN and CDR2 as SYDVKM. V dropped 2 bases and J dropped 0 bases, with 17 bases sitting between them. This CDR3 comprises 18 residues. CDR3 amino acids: CASSLPQGGRISNQPQHF. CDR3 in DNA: TGTGCCAGCAGTTTACCCCAAGGTGGGCGGATTAGCAATCAGCCCCAGCATTTT.

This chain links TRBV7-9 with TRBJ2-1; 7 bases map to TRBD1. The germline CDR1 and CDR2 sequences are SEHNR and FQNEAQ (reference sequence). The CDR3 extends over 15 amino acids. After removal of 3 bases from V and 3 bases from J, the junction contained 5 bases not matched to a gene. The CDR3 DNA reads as TGTGCCAGCAGCTTGGGACAGCGCCTCTACAATGAGCAGTTCTTC. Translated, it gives CASSLGQRLYNEQFF.

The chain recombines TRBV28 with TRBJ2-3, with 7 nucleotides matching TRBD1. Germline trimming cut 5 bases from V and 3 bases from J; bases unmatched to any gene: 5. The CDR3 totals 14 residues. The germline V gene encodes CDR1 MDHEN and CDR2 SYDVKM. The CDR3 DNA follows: TGTGCCAGCAGTCCTCAGACAGGGACAGATACGCAGTATTTT. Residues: CASSPQTGTDTQYF.

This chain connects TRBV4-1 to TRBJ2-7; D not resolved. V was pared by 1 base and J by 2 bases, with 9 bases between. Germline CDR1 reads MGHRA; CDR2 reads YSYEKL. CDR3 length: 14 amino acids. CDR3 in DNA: TGCGCCAGCAGCCAAGTCAGATCCGCCTACGAGCAGTACTTC. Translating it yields CASSQVRSAYEQYF.

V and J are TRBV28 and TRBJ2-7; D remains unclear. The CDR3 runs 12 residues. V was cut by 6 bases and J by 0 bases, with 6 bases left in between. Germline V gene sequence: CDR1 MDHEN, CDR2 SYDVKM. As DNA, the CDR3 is TGTGCCAGCAGGAGGAGCTCCTACGAGCAGTACTTC. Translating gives CASRRSSYEQYF.